The rows below give T cell receptor beta chains drawn from one sample of a study of shared clonotypes between healthy human individuals. The method was immunoSEQ multiplex PCR; TCRdb's version includes in-frame clones alone and lacks a portion of them. The table records around 1.6 million clones, 95% to 99% of them present only once. Specimen: naive CD4+ T cells sorted from blood. These receptors originate from a man in his thirties or forties in good health. CDR3s include the opening cysteine and the closing phenylalanine or tryptophan. Fields, in order: V gene, J gene, CDR3 protein.

v_call: TRBV21-1
j_call: TRBJ2-7
cdr3_aa: CASTQLTGTATYEQYF

v_call: TRBV11-3
j_call: TRBJ2-3
cdr3_aa: CASSLGWDARGTDTQYF

v_call: TRBV7-3
j_call: TRBJ2-5
cdr3_aa: CASSLEGFYQETQYF

v_call: TRBV10-3
j_call: TRBJ1-3
cdr3_aa: CAISRTGLEVTIYF

v_call: TRBV6-1
j_call: TRBJ2-5
cdr3_aa: CASSEQGAETQYF

v_call: TRBV7-2
j_call: TRBJ1-1
cdr3_aa: CASSLQMNTEAFF

v_call: TRBV7-9
j_call: TRBJ2-7
cdr3_aa: CASSTGTGREQYF

v_call: TRBV13
j_call: TRBJ2-3
cdr3_aa: CASSLGVDTQYF

v_call: TRBV5-1
j_call: TRBJ1-4
cdr3_aa: CASSFRDGRYEKLFF

v_call: TRBV7-9
j_call: TRBJ2-7
cdr3_aa: CASSLRDGGYEQYF

v_call: TRBV5-1
j_call: TRBJ2-7
cdr3_aa: CASSLGLAGTYEQYF

v_call: TRBV7-9
j_call: TRBJ2-5
cdr3_aa: CASSLTVGETQYF

v_call: TRBV18
j_call: TRBJ2-5
cdr3_aa: CASSPPDRTSGTQETQYF

v_call: TRBV5-4
j_call: TRBJ1-3
cdr3_aa: CASSPTGPSGNTIYF

v_call: TRBV19
j_call: TRBJ2-7
cdr3_aa: CASNASVSYEQYF

v_call: TRBV19
j_call: TRBJ1-5
cdr3_aa: CASTRGRNSNQPQHF

v_call: TRBV6-1
j_call: TRBJ2-6
cdr3_aa: CAGRQGGSGANVLTF

v_call: TRBV27
j_call: TRBJ2-1
cdr3_aa: CASSSPMGLHYNEQFF

v_call: TRBV15
j_call: TRBJ1-3
cdr3_aa: CATSRDRSLSGNTIYF

v_call: TRBV20-1
j_call: TRBJ1-1
cdr3_aa: CSATGSGAFF

v_call: TRBV7-6
j_call: TRBJ2-7
cdr3_aa: CASNLGSGTGDYEQYF

v_call: TRBV29-1
j_call: TRBJ1-4
cdr3_aa: CSVVWEGEKLFF

v_call: TRBV6-6
j_call: TRBJ2-7
cdr3_aa: CASSYSNLEVVYEQYF

v_call: TRBV28
j_call: TRBJ2-3
cdr3_aa: CASSSPAGGPHTQYF

v_call: TRBV5-6
j_call: TRBJ2-7
cdr3_aa: CASSPRTRYYEQYF

v_call: TRBV5-1
j_call: TRBJ2-3
cdr3_aa: CASSPGLAGGTDTQYF

v_call: TRBV15
j_call: TRBJ1-1
cdr3_aa: CATSRDYGGGGEAFF

v_call: TRBV5-1
j_call: TRBJ2-7
cdr3_aa: CASSLVGGPYEQYF

v_call: TRBV7-9
j_call: TRBJ2-2
cdr3_aa: CASSLLGQVTGELFF

v_call: TRBV18
j_call: TRBJ2-2
cdr3_aa: CASSPSLAGLDTGELFF